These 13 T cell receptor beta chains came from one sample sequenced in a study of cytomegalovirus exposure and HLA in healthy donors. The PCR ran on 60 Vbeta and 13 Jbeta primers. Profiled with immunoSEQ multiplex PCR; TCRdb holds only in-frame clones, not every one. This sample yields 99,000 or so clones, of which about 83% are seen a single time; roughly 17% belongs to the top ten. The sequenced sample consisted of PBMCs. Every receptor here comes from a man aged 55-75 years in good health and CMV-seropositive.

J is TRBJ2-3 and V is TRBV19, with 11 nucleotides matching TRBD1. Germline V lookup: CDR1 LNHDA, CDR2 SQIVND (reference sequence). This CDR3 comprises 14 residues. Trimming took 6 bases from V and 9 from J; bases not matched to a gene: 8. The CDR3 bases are TGTGCCAGTAGCCCAGGACAGGGGGCCATCACGCAGTATTTT. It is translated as CASSPGQGAITQYF.

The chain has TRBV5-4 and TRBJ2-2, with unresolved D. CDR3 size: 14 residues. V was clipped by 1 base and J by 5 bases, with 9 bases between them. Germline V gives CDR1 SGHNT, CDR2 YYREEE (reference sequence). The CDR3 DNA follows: TGTGCCAGCAGCTTGAGCGTTCCTACCGGGGAGCTGTTTTTT. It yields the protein CASSLSVPTGELFF.

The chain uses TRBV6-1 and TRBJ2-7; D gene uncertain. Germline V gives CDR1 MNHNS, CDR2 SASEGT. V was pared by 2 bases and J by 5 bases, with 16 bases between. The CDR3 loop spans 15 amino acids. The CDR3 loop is CASSEKLRGSDEQYF. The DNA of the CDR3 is TGTGCCAGCAGTGAAAAGTTAAGAGGTTCGGACGAGCAGTACTTC.

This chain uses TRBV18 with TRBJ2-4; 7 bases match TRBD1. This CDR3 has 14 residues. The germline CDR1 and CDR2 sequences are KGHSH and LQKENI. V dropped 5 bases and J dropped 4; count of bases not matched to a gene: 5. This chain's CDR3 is CASSGTGEKNIQYF. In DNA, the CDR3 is TGTGCCAGCTCAGGTACAGGGGAGAAAAACATTCAGTACTTC.

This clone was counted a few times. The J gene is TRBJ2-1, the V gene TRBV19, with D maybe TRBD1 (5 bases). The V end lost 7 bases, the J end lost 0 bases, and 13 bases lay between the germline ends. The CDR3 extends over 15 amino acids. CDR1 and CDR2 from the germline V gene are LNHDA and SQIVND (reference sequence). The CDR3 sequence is CASTSQGASYNEQFF. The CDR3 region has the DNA TGTGCCAGTACCTCCCAGGGTGCCTCCTACAATGAGCAGTTCTTC.

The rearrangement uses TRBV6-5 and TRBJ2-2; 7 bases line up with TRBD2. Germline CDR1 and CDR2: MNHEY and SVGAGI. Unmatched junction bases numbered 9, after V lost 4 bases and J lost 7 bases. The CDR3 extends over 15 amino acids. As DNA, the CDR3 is TGTGCCAGCAGTTCCCTCGGGAGGCAGGGCGGGGAGCTGTTTTTT. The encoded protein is CASSSLGRQGGELFF.

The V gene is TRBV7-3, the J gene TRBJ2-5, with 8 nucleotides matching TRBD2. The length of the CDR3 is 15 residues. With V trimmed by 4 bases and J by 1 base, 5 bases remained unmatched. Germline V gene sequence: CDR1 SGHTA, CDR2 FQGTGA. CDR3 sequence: CASSSGGGFQETQYF. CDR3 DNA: TGTGCCAGCAGCTCGGGCGGGGGGTTCCAAGAGACCCAGTACTTC.

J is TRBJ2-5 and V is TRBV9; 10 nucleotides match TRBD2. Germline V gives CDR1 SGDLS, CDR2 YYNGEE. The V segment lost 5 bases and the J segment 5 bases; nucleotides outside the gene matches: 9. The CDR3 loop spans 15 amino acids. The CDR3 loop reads CASSLKAGGWETQYF. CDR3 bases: TGTGCCAGCAGTCTAAAAGCGGGGGGGTGGGAGACCCAGTACTTC.

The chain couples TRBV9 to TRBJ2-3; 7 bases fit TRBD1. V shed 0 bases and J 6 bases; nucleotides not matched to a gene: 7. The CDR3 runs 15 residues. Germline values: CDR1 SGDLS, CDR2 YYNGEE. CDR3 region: CASSVVGQTGDTQYF. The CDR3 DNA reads TGTGCCAGCAGCGTAGTGGGACAGACGGGGGATACGCAGTATTTT.

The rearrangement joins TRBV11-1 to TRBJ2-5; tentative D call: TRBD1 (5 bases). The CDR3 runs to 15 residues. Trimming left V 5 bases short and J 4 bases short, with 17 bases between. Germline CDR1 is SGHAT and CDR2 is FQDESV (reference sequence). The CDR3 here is CASSPSTVLAETQYF. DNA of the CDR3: TGTGCCAGCAGCCCCTCGACAGTTCTCGCAGAGACCCAGTACTTC.

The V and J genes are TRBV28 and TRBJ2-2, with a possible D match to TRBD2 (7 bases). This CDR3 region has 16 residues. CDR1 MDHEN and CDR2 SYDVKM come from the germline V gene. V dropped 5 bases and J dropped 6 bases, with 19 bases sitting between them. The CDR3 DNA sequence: TGTGCCAGCAGTCTATCCGGGACGGGGGGCGCCGGGGAGCTGTTTTTT. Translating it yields CASSLSGTGGAGELFF.

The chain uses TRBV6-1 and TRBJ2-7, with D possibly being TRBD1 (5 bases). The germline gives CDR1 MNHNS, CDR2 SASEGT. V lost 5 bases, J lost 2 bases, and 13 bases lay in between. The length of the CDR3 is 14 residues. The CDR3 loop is CASSPQDEPYEQYF. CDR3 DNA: TGTGCCAGCAGTCCACAGGATGAACCCTACGAGCAGTACTTC.

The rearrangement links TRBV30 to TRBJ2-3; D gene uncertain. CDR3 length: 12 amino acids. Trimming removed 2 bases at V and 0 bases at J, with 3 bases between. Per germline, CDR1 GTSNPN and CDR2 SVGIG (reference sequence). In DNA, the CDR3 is TGTGCCTGGAGTCCTAGCACAGATACGCAGTATTTT. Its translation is CAWSPSTDTQYF.